This T cell receptor (beta chain) was obtained from a study of blood T cell repertoires in COVID-19. Whole-study context: Researchers got acute and convalescent COVID-19 samples from the United States, Italy and Spain. T cells, B-cell-depleted T cells, or PBMCs provided the cDNA or gDNA that served as material.

Per the original data handling: Amplified reference gene primers provided the basis for estimating nucleated cell counts. The method was immunoSEQ multiplex PCR; TCRdb's version includes in-frame clones alone and lacks a portion of them. V, J and clone size were drawn from that table, and D and trimming were deduced from the DNA. Among roughly 260,000 clones listed, more than 75% were seen once. V shed 2 bases and J 1 base; nucleotides not matched to a gene: 10. Germline CDR1 reads LGHNT; CDR2 reads FRNRAP. This CDR3 contains 17 residues. Individuals aged about 18 to 89 years were recruited from 24 US areas.

J is TRBJ1-1 and V is TRBV12-5; 7 positions agree with TRBD1. The sequenced sample was PBMCs or T cells enriched from blood (not recorded which). This sequence was found in a young woman who had recovered from COVID-19. The DNA for the CDR3 is TGTGCTAGTGGTTTGCCAAACAGGACAGGACCGAACACTGAAGCTTTCTTT. Translated, it gives CASGLPNRTGPNTEAFF.